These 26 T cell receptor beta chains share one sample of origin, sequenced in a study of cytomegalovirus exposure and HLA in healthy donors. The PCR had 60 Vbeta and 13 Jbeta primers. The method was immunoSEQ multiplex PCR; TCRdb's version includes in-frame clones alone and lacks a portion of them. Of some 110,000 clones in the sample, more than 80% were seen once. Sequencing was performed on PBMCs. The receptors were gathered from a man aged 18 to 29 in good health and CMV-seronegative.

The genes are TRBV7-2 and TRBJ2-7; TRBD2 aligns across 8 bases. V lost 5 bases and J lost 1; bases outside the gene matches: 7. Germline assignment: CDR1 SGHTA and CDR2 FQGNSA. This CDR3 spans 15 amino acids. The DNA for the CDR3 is TGTGCCAGCAGCGTTAGCGGGGAAATATCCTACGAGCAGTACTTC. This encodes CASSVSGEISYEQYF.

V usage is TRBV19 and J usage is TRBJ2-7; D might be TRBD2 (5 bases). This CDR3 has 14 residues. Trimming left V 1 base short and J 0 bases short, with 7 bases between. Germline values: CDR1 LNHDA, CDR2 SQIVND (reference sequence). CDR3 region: CASSIGTVSYEQYF. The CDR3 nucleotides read TGTGCCAGTAGTATAGGGACTGTCTCCTACGAGCAGTACTTC.

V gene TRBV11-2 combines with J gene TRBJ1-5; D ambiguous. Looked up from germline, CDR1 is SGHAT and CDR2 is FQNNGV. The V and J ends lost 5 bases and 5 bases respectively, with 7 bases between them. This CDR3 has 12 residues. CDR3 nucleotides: TGTGCCAGCAGCCCGGTGGATCAGCCCCAGCATTTT. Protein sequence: CASSPVDQPQHF.

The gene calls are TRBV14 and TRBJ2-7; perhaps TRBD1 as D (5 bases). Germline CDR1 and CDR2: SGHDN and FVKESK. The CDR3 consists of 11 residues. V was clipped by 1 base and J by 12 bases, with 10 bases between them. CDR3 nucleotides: TGTGCCAGCAGCCAAGGGGGCGACAGGTACTTC. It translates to CASSQGGDRYF.

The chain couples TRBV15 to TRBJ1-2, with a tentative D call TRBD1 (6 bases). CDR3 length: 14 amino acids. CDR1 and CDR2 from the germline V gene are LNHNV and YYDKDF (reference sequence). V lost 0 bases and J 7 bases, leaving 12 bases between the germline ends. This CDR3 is CATSRDRDNRGYTF. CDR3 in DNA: TGTGCCACCAGCAGAGATCGGGACAACCGTGGCTACACCTTC.

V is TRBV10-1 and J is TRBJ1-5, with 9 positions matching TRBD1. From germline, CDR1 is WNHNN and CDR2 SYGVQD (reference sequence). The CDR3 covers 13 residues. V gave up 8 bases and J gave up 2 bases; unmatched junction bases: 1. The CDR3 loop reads CASGTGRNQPQHF. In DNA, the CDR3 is TGCGCCAGCGGGACAGGGCGCAATCAGCCCCAGCATTTT.

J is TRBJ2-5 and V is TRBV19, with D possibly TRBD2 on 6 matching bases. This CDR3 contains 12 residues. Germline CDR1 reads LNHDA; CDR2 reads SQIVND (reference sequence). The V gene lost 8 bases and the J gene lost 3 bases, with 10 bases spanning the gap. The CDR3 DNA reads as TGTGCCAGTTTGCGGGAAGAAGAGACCCAGTACTTC. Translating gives CASLREEETQYF.

This chain's CDR3 is CASSVVGQGSTDTQYF. CDR3 coding DNA: TGTGCCAGCAGCGTAGTCGGACAGGGATCCACAGATACGCAGTATTTT. The chain links TRBV9 to TRBJ2-3; 8 nucleotides line up with TRBD1. V shed 0 bases, J shed 2 bases, and the junction held 5 bases outside the gene matches. Looked up from germline, CDR1 is SGDLS and CDR2 is YYNGEE. The CDR3 has 16 residues.

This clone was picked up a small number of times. The CDR3 protein is CASRPRFSNQPQHF. CDR3 sequence (DNA): TGTGCCAGCAGACCCAGGTTTAGCAATCAGCCCCAGCATTTT. This rearrangement joins TRBV6-5 to TRBJ1-5; D ambiguous. The length of the CDR3 is 14 residues. Germline CDR1 is MNHEY and CDR2 is SVGAGI. V lost 6 bases to trimming and J lost 0 bases, with 9 bases between them.

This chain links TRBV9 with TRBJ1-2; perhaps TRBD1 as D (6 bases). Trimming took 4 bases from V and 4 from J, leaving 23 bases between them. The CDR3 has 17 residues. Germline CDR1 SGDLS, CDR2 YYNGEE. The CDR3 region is CASSSSRDWRGGYGYTF. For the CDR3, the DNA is TGTGCCAGCAGCTCAAGCCGTGACTGGCGAGGGGGCTATGGCTACACCTTC.

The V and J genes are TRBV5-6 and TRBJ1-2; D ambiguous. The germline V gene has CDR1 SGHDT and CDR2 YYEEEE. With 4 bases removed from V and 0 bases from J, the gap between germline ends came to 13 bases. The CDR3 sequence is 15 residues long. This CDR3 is CASSLDWIANYGYTF. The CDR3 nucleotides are TGTGCCAGCAGCCTCGACTGGATAGCTAACTATGGCTACACCTTC. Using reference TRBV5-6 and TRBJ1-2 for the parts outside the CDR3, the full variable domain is DAGVTQSPTHLIKTRGQQVTLRCSPKSGHDTVSWYQQALGQGPQFIFQYYEEEERQRGNFPDRFSGHQFPNYSSELNVNALLLGDSALYLCASSLDWIANYGYTFGSGTRLTVV.

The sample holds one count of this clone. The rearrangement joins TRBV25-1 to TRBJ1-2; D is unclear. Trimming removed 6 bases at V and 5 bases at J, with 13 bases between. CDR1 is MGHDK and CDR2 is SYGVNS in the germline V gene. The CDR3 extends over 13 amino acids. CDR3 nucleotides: TGTGCCAGCAGAAGAGAGTCAGGTTATGGCTACACCTTC. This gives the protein CASRRESGYGYTF.

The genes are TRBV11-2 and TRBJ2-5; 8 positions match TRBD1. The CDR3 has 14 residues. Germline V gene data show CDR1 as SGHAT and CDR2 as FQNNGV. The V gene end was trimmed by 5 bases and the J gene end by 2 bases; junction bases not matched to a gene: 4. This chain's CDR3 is CASSPGTGQETQYF. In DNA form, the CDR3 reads TGTGCCAGCAGCCCCGGGACAGGACAAGAGACCCAGTACTTC.

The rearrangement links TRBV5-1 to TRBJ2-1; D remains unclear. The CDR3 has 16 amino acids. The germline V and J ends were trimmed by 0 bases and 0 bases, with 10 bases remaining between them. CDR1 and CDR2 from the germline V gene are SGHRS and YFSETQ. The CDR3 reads CASSLVAESSYNEQFF. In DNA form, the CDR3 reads TGCGCCAGCAGCTTGGTGGCGGAAAGCTCCTACAATGAGCAGTTCTTC.

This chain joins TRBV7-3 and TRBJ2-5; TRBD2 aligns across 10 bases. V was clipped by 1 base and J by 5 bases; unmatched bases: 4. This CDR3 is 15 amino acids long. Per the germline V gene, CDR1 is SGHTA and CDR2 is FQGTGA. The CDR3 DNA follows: TGTGCCAGCAGCTTAAGCGGAGCGGGAGGGGAGACCCAGTACTTC. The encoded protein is CASSLSGAGGETQYF. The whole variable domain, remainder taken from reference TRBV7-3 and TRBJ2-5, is GAGVSQTPSNKVTEKGKYVELRCDPISGHTALYWYRQSLGQGPEFLIYFQGTGAADDSGLPNDRFFAVRPEGSVSTLKIQRTERGDSAVYLCASSLSGAGGETQYFGPGTRLLVL.

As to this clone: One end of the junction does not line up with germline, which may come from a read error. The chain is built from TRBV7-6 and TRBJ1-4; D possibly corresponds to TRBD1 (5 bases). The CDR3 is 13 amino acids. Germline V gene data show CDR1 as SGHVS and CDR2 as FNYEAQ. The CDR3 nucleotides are TGTGCCAACAGCTTGACACCAGGGGAAAAACTGTTTTTT. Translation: CANSLTPGEKLFF.

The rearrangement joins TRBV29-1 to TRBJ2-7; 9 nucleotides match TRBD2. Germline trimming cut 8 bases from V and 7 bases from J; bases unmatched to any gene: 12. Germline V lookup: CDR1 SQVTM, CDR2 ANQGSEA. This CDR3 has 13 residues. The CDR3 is CSSKIAGEGEQYF. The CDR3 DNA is TGCAGCTCTAAGATAGCGGGAGAGGGGGAGCAGTACTTC.

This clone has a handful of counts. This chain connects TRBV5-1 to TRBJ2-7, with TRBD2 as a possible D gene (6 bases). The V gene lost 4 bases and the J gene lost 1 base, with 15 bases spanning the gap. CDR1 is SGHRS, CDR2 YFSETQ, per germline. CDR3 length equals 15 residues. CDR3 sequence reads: CASSPGRDSSYEQYF. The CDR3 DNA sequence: TGCGCCAGCAGCCCAGGCCGGGACTCATCCTACGAGCAGTACTTC.

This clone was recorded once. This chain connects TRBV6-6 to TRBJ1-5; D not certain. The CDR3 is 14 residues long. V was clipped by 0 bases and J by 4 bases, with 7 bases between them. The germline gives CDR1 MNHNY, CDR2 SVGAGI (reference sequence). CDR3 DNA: TGTGCCAGCAGTTACTCGCCGGGGAATCAGCCCCAGCATTTT. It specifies CASSYSPGNQPQHF.

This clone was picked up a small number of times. The CDR3 region is CSVGTGTYEQYF. CDR3 bases: TGCAGCGTTGGGACAGGGACTTACGAGCAGTACTTC. The V gene is TRBV29-1, the J gene TRBJ2-7; 8 bases align to TRBD1. Germline V gene data show CDR1 as SQVTM and CDR2 as ANQGSEA. V shed 4 bases and J 4 bases; nucleotides not matched to a gene: 3. This CDR3 comprises 12 residues.

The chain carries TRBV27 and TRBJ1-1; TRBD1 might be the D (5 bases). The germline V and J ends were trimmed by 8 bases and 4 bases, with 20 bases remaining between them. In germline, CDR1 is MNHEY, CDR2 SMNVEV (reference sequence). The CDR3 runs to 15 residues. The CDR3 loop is CASSLFQGGATEAFF. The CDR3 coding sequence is TGTGCCAGCTCCCTTTTCCAAGGTGGGGCCACTGAAGCTTTCTTT.

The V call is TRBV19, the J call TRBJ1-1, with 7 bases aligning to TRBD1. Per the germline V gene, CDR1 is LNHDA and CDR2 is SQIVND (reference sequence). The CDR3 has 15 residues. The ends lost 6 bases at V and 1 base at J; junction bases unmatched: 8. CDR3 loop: CASSRIQGPNTEAFF. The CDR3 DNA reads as TGTGCCAGTAGCCGGATACAGGGGCCGAACACTGAAGCTTTCTTT. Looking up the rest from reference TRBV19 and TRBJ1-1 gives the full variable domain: DGGITQSPKYLFRKEGQNVTLSCEQNLNHDAMYWYRQDPGQGLRLIYYSQIVNDFQKGDIAEGYSVSREKKESFPLTVTSAQKNPTAFYLCASSRIQGPNTEAFFGQGTRLTVV.

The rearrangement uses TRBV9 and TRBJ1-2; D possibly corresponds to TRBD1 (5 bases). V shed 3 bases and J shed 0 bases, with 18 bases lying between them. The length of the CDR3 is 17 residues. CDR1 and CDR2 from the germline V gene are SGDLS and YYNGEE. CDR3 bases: TGTGCCAGCAGCGCCTCGGGGGGATACTCCCCTAACTATGGCTACACCTTC. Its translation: CASSASGGYSPNYGYTF.

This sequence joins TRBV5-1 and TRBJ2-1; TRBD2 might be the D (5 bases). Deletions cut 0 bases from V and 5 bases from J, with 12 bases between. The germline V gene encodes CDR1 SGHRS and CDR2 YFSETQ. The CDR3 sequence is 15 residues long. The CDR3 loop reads CASSLGLLDNNEQFF. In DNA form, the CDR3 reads TGCGCCAGCAGCTTGGGACTACTCGATAACAATGAGCAGTTCTTC.

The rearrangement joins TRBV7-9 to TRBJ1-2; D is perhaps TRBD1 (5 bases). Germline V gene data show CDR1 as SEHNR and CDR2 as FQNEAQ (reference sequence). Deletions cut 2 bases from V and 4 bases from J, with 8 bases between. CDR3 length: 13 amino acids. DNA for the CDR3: TGTGCCAGCAGCTTACGGGGGGGCTATGGCTACACCTTC. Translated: CASSLRGGYGYTF.

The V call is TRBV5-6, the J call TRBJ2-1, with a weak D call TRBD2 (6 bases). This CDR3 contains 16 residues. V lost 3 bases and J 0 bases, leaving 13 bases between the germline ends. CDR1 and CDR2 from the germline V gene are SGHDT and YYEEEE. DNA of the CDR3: TGTGCCAGCAGCTGGAGGACTACGAGCTCCTACAATGAGCAGTTCTTC. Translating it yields CASSWRTTSSYNEQFF.